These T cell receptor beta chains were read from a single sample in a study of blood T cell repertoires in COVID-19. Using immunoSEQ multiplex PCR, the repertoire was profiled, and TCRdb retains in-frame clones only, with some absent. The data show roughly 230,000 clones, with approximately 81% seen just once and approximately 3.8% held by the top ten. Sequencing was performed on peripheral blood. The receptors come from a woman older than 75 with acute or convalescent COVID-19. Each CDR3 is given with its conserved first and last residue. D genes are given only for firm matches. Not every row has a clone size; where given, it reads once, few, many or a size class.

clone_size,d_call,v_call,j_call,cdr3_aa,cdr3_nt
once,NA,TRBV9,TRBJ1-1,CASSPTGGANTEAFF,TGTGCCAGCAGCCCCACCGGTGGGGCGAACACTGAAGCTTTCTTT
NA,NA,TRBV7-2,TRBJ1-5,CASSFGQGSNQPQHF,TGTGCCAGCAGCTTTGGGCAGGGAAGCAATCAGCCCCAGCATTTT
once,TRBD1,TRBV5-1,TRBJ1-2,CASSPGGPDRGIYGYTF,TGCGCCAGCAGCCCGGGAGGCCCCGACAGGGGTATCTATGGCTACACCTTC
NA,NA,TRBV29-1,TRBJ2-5,CSVGPRGQETQYF,TGCAGCGTTGGGCCGCGGGGCCAAGAGACCCAGTACTTC
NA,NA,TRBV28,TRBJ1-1,CASRRPRNTEAFF,TGTGCCAGCAGACGTCCGAGGAACACTGAAGCTTTCTTT
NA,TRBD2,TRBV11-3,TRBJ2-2,CASSLGIGGATGELFF,TGTGCCAGCAGCTTAGGTATCGGGGGGGCCACCGGGGAGCTGTTTTTT
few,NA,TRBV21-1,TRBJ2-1,CASRPLAGGHNEQFF,TGTGCCAGCAGACCACTAGCGGGGGGACACAATGAGCAGTTCTTC
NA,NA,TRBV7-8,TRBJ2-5,CASSLARSETQYF,TGTGCCAGCAGCTTAGCCAGGTCCGAGACCCAGTACTTC
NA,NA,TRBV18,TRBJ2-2,CASSPQIENTGELFF,TGTGCCAGCTCACCCCAAATAGAAAACACCGGGGAGCTGTTTTTT
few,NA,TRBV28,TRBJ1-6,CAGGTSYTWNSPLHF,TGTGCCGGAGGGACGTCTTATACGTGGAATTCACCCCTCCACTTT
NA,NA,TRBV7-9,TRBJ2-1,CASSLNSGFEQFF,TGTGCCAGCAGCTTAAATTCAGGGTTTGAGCAGTTCTTC
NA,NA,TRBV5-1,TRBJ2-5,CASSFGGLSQETQYF,TGCGCCAGCAGCTTTGGGGGCTTGAGCCAAGAGACCCAGTACTTC
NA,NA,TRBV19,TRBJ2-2,CASTEIGTANTGELFF,TGTGCCAGTACTGAGATAGGGACTGCGAACACCGGGGAGCTGTTTTTT
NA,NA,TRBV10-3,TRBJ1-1,CAISLTGTEAFF,TGTGCCATCAGCCTTACAGGGACTGAAGCTTTCTTT
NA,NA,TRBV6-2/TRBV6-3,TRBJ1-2,CASSYSSPGYTF,TGTGCCAGCAGTTACTCGAGTCCCGGCTACACCTTC
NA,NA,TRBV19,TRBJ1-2,CASSTGPGTLNYGYTF,TGTGCCAGTAGTACAGGTCCCGGGACACTTAACTATGGCTACACCTTC
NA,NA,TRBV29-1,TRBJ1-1,CSADLTTRQGPEAFF,TGCAGCGCAGACCTCACGACTCGCCAGGGGCCTGAAGCTTTCTTT
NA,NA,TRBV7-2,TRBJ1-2,CASSLGDQGYYGYTF,TGTGCCAGCAGCTTAGGAGACCAGGGGTACTATGGCTACACCTTC
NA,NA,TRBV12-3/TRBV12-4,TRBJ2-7,CASSLVAGSEQYF,TGTGCCAGCAGTTTAGTCGCGGGGAGCGAGCAGTACTTC
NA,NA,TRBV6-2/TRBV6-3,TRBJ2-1,CASSYRNEQFF,TGTGCCAGCAGTTACCGCAATGAGCAGTTCTTC
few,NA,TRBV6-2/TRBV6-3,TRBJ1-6,CASSYKGVVSPLHF,TGTGCCAGCAGTTACAAGGGGGTAGTTTCACCCCTCCACTTT
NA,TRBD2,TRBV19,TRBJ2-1,CASRSRRAGLQDEQFF,TGTGCCAGTAGATCCAGACGAGCGGGGCTTCAGGATGAGCAGTTCTTC
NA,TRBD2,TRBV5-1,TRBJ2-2,CASSLAGGPNTGELFF,TGCGCCAGCAGCTTGGCGGGAGGACCGAACACCGGGGAGCTGTTTTTT
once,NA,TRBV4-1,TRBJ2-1,CASSQDLSSYNEQFF,TGCGCCAGCAGCCAAGATCTGAGCTCCTACAATGAGCAGTTCTTC
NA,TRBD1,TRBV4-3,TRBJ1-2,CASSLNRGNDYGYTF,TGCGCCAGCAGCCTAAACAGGGGAAATGACTATGGCTACACCTTC
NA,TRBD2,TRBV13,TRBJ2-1,CASSLEGLAGGRFRVYNEQFF,TGTGCCAGCAGCTTAGAAGGCCTAGCGGGGGGGAGGTTTAGGGTCTACAATGAGCAGTTCTTC
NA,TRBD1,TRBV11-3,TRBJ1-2,CASSPQGGQGSTF,TGTGCCAGCAGCCCACAAGGGGGACAGGGGAGCACCTTC